These 21 T cell receptor beta chains came from one sample sequenced in a study of T cell changes during pregnancy in multiple sclerosis. This table comes from immunoSEQ multiplex PCR, and its TCRdb copy is limited to in-frame clones, with some not included. The top ten clones hold about 0.88% of a sample with 85,000 to 110,000 clones, 92% of them seen once. The sample in question was peripheral blood, obtained after pregnancy. Every receptor here comes from a female donor with multiple sclerosis, enrolled in a pregnancy study.

The rearrangement uses TRBV7-6 and TRBJ1-1; 7 nucleotides agree with TRBD1. Unmatched junction bases numbered 10, after V lost 5 bases and J lost 4 bases. The CDR3 length is 15 residues. The germline V gene has CDR1 SGHVS and CDR2 FNYEAQ. The CDR3, as DNA: TGTGCCAGCAGCATACGACAGGGAGTAGGCACTGAAGCTTTCTTT. Encoded protein: CASSIRQGVGTEAFF. The complete variable domain, with remaining parts taken from reference TRBV7-6 and TRBJ1-1, reads GAGVSQSPRYKVTKRGQDVALRCDPISGHVSLYWYRQALGQGPEFLTYFNYEAQQDKSGLPNDRFSAERPEGSISTLTIQRTEQRDSAMYRCASSIRQGVGTEAFFGQGTRLTVV.

This chain links TRBV5-5 with TRBJ1-1; tentatively, D is TRBD1 (5 bases). The V end lost 5 bases, the J end lost 0 bases, and 8 bases lay between the germline ends. Germline V gene lookup returns CDR1 SGHKS and CDR2 YYEKEE (reference sequence). The CDR3 loop spans 13 amino acids. In nucleotides, the CDR3 is TGTGCCAGCAGGACAGACTTGAACACTGAAGCTTTCTTT. This codes for CASRTDLNTEAFF.

In its sample, this clone was seen a few times. This chain uses TRBV6-1 with TRBJ1-2, with D possibly being TRBD1 (6 bases). The CDR3 is made up of 12 amino acids. CDR1 is MNHNS, CDR2 SASEGT, per germline. V dropped 3 bases and J dropped 5 bases, with 7 bases sitting between them. The CDR3: CASSDTGYGYTF. DNA of the CDR3: TGTGCCAGCAGTGATACAGGGTATGGCTACACCTTC.

The rearrangement uses TRBV5-8 and TRBJ2-1; D might be TRBD2 (6 bases). This CDR3 is 16 amino acids long. V lost 5 bases and J lost 0, with 15 bases in between. Germline V CDR1 and CDR2: SGHTS, YDEGEE. CDR3 protein: CASRVGDLSSYNEQFF. The CDR3 nucleotides read TGTGCCAGCAGAGTTGGGGACTTATCCTCCTACAATGAGCAGTTCTTC.

CDR3 nucleotides: TGTGCCAGCAGCCAAACCTCCGCAGGGACCTACGAGCAGTACTTC. Translation: CASSQTSAGTYEQYF. J is TRBJ2-7 and V is TRBV4-2; a possible D gene is TRBD1 (5 bases). V lost 2 bases to trimming and J lost 2 bases, with 13 bases between them. This CDR3 comprises 15 residues. Germline V gene lookup returns CDR1 LGHNA and CDR2 YNFKEQ.

The CDR3 nucleotides are TGTGCCAGCAGCCACACCCCGCAGGCGTACCAAGAGACCCAGTACTTC. It specifies CASSHTPQAYQETQYF. The chain joins TRBV7-9 to TRBJ2-5; D unresolved. Germline assignment: CDR1 SEHNR and CDR2 FQNEAQ (reference sequence). The CDR3 has 16 residues. V was pared by 5 bases and J by 0 bases, with 16 bases between.

The sample holds a few counts of this clone. The rearrangement uses TRBV7-2 and TRBJ1-1; no definite D call. The CDR3 runs 13 residues. The V end was cut by 2 bases, the J end by 7 bases, with 11 bases between. The germline gives CDR1 SGHTA, CDR2 FQGNSA. The CDR3 DNA reads TGTGCCAGCAGCTTAAGGACTGGGGATGAAGCTTTCTTT. Translated: CASSLRTGDEAFF.

This clone was recorded only once. The chain is built from TRBV7-9 and TRBJ2-5; 7 bases map to TRBD1. Germline trimming cut 5 bases from V and 4 bases from J; bases unmatched to any gene: 7. This CDR3 is 14 amino acids long. Germline-derived CDR1 and CDR2 are SEHNR and FQNEAQ (reference sequence). CDR3 nucleotide sequence: TGTGCCAGCAGCCCGAGGACAGGAGGAGAGACCCAGTACTTC. Encoded protein: CASSPRTGGETQYF.

The chain uses TRBV9 and TRBJ2-1; 12 nucleotides match TRBD1. The germline CDR1 and CDR2 sequences are SGDLS and YYNGEE. The trim removed 4 bases at V and 8 bases at J, leaving 7 bases unmatched. This CDR3 comprises 15 residues. The CDR3 region is CASSSAGTGGDEQFF. The CDR3 DNA reads as TGTGCCAGCAGCTCAGCCGGGACAGGGGGCGATGAGCAGTTCTTC.

The rearrangement joins TRBV5-4 to TRBJ1-1; the D gene is possibly TRBD1 (5 bases). CDR1 is SGHNT, CDR2 YYREEE, per germline (reference sequence). This CDR3 has 17 residues. The ends were cut back, 0 bases at V and 0 bases at J, with 15 bases in the middle. The CDR3 region is CASSLDLGRGLNTEAFF. The DNA for the CDR3 is TGTGCCAGCAGCTTGGATCTGGGGCGGGGGTTGAACACTGAAGCTTTCTTT.

The V call is TRBV6-6, the J call TRBJ2-7; 9 bases line up with TRBD1. The trim removed 7 bases at V and 6 bases at J, leaving 10 bases unmatched. The CDR3 runs to 14 residues. Germline CDR1 is MNHNY and CDR2 is SVGAGI (reference sequence). The CDR3: CASKQMTGGTEQYF. The CDR3 coding sequence is TGTGCCAGCAAACAAATGACAGGGGGAACCGAGCAGTACTTC.

A few counts support this clone. The V and J genes are TRBV15 and TRBJ1-5; D is uncertain. CDR3 length: 14 residues. V was cut by 11 bases and J by 0 bases, with 14 bases left in between. CDR1 and CDR2 from the germline V gene are LNHNV and YYDKDF (reference sequence). The CDR3 DNA reads TGTGCCCCCCCGAGAGGCAATAGCAATCAGCCCCAGCATTTT. Protein product: CAPPRGNSNQPQHF.

The gene calls are TRBV7-3 and TRBJ2-3; D is unclear. V lost 4 bases, J lost 2 bases, and 13 bases lay in between. The germline V gene encodes CDR1 SGHTA and CDR2 FQGTGA. The CDR3 runs to 15 residues. CDR3 region: CASSSARHPTDTQYF. CDR3 bases: TGTGCCAGCAGCTCCGCTAGGCACCCCACAGATACGCAGTATTTT.

The V and J genes are TRBV2 and TRBJ1-6; D may be TRBD1 (6 bases). V shed 3 bases and J shed 5 bases, with 11 bases lying between them. In germline, CDR1 is SNHLY, CDR2 FYNNEI. This CDR3 comprises 15 residues. In nucleotides, the CDR3 is TGTGCCAGCAGTGAGCAGGGGATCCATAATTCACCCCTCCACTTT. This encodes CASSEQGIHNSPLHF.

The rearrangement joins TRBV28 to TRBJ1-2, with 7 bases aligning to TRBD1. This CDR3 comprises 12 residues. J gave up 8 bases and V 2 bases, and 2 bases lay outside the gene matches. Germline V gene sequence: CDR1 MDHEN, CDR2 SYDVKM. The CDR3 nucleotides read TGTGCCAGCAGTTTAGACAGGGTAGGCTACACCTTC. Residues: CASSLDRVGYTF.

The sample holds one count of this clone. The chain links TRBV5-1 to TRBJ1-4; 9 bases fit TRBD1. Germline V gene lookup returns CDR1 SGHRS and CDR2 YFSETQ. This CDR3 region has 15 residues. The J segment lost 6 bases and the V segment lost 1 base, leaving 4 bases of the junction unmatched. The chain's CDR3 is CASSLRQGGHEKLFF. The DNA for the CDR3 is TGCGCCAGCAGCTTGAGACAGGGGGGGCATGAAAAACTGTTTTTT.

Comment on this clone: Different DNA sequences within this sample yield the same CDR3. The genes are TRBV5-4 and TRBJ2-7; D perhaps matches TRBD2 (5 bases). CDR3 size: 13 residues. Germline loops: CDR1 SGHNT, CDR2 YYREEE (reference sequence). V lost 1 base and J 4 bases, leaving 9 bases between the germline ends. CDR3 DNA: TGTGCCAGCAGCTTGCCGGGAACTTACGAGCAGTACTTC. Translating gives CASSLPGTYEQYF.

In DNA form, the CDR3 reads TGTGCCAGCAGACCTTCCCGGGACAGGGACCAGAACACCGGGGAGCTGTTTTTT. Protein: CASRPSRDRDQNTGELFF. The genes are TRBV7-6 and TRBJ2-2, with TRBD1 identical over 9 bases. V dropped 6 bases and J dropped 1; count of bases not matched to a gene: 12. This CDR3 is 18 amino acids long. CDR1 is SGHVS, CDR2 FNYEAQ, per germline.

The chain recombines TRBV7-8 with TRBJ1-4; 11 bases align to TRBD1. CDR3 length equals 19 residues. Germline V gives CDR1 SGHVS, CDR2 FQNEAQ. J lost 6 bases, V lost 4 bases, and 16 bases had no gene match. CDR3 sequence reads: CASSSRDGTGGMVYEKLFF. DNA for the CDR3: TGTGCCAGCAGCTCTAGAGACGGGACAGGGGGTATGGTTTATGAAAAACTGTTTTTT. The variable domain in full, completed from reference TRBV7-8 and TRBJ1-4, reads GAGVSQSPRYKVAKRGQDVALRCDPISGHVSLFWYQQALGQGPEFLTYFQNEAQLDKSGLPSDRFFAERPEGSVSTLKIQRTQQEDSAVYLCASSSRDGTGGMVYEKLFFGSGTQLSVL.

The chain links TRBV2 to TRBJ2-7; 8 bases are shared with TRBD1. Losses at the gene ends were 6 bases for V and 4 bases for J; bases not matched to a gene: 5. The CDR3 extends over 13 amino acids. CDR1 is SNHLY, CDR2 FYNNEI, per germline. CDR3 sequence reads: CASSTGGIYEQYF. For the CDR3, the DNA is TGTGCCAGCAGCACAGGGGGGATATACGAGCAGTACTTC.

The chain joins TRBV14 to TRBJ1-4, with D maybe TRBD1 (5 bases). Looked up from germline, CDR1 is SGHDN and CDR2 is FVKESK. This CDR3 spans 15 amino acids. Trimming removed 3 bases from V and 8 bases from J, with 16 bases in between. The CDR3 sequence: CASSHVGADREKLFF. CDR3 DNA: TGTGCCAGCAGCCATGTTGGGGCGGATCGGGAAAAACTGTTTTTT.